The TCR beta chain described here comes from a study of CD8 T cells in Susac syndrome. The RNA input was roughly 0.5 to 1 ug, and it was reverse transcribed with random hexamers. Amplification of TCR beta CDR3 used immunoSEQ multiplex PCR across 54 Vbeta and 13 Jbeta. TCRdb passed the immunoSEQ multiplex PCR reads through MiXCR, listing each CDR3 protein once. The sample includes about 190,000 distinct CDR3 sequences, about 93% of them seen just once. Germline V gene sequence: CDR1 SGHNT, CDR2 YENEEA. The CDR3 extends over 15 amino acids. V lost 6 bases and J lost 2, with 13 bases in between. Sequencing of TCR beta was performed on blood CD8+ T cells and on blood CD4+ T cells.

The receptor was isolated from a human donor in good health. Source material: CD4+ T cells from PBMCs. The V call is TRBV11-3, the J call TRBJ2-2; unclear D gene. Written as DNA, the CDR3 is TGTGCCAGCAGTCGAGGTGGTACTAACACCGGGGAGCTGTTTTTT. Translated, it gives CASSRGGTNTGELFF.